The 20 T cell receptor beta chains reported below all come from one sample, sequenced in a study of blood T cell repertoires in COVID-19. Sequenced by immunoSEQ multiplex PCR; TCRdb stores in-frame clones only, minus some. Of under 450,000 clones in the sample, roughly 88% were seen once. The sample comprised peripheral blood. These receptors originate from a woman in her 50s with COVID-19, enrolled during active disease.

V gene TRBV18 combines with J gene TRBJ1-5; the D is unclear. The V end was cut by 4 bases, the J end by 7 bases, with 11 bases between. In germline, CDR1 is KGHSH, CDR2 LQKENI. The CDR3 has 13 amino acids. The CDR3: CASSRQEEQPQHF. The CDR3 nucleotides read TGTGCCAGCTCACGTCAAGAGGAACAGCCCCAGCATTTT.

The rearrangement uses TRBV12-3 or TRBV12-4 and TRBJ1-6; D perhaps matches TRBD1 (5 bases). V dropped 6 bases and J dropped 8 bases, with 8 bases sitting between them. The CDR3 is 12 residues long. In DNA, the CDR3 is TGTGCCAGCAGCCGGGGGTATTCACCCCTCCACTTT. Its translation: CASSRGYSPLHF.

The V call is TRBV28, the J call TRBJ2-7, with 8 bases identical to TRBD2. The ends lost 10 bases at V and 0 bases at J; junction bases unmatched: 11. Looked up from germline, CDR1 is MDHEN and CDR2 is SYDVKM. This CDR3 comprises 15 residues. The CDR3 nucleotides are TGTGCCACCGGGGGGGAGGGGGTCCCCTCCTACGAGCAGTACTTC. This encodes CATGGEGVPSYEQYF.

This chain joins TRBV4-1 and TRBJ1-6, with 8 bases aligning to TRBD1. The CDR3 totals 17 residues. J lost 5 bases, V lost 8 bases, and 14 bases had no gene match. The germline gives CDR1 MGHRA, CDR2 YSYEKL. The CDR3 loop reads CASSQEGRGLDNSPLHF. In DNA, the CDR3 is TGCGCCAGCTCCCAAGAGGGCAGGGGGCTGGATAATTCACCCCTCCACTTT.

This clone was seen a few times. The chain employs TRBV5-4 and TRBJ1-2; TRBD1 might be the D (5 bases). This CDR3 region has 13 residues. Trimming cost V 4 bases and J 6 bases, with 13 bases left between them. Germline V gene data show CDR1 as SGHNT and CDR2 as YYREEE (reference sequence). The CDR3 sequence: CASSGHRGDGYTF. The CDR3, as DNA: TGTGCCAGCAGCGGTCACCGGGGGGATGGCTACACCTTC.

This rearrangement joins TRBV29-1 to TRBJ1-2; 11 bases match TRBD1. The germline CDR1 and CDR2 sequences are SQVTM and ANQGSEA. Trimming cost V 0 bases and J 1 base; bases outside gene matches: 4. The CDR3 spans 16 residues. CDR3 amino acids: CSVEDWGQGGNYGYTF. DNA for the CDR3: TGCAGCGTTGAAGATTGGGGACAGGGGGGTAACTATGGCTACACCTTC. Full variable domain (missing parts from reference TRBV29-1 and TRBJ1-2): SAVISQKPSRDICQRGTSLTIQCQVDSQVTMMFWYRQQPGQSLTLIATANQGSEATYESGFVIDKFPISRPNLTFSTLTVSNMSPEDSSIYLCSVEDWGQGGNYGYTFGSGTRLTVV.

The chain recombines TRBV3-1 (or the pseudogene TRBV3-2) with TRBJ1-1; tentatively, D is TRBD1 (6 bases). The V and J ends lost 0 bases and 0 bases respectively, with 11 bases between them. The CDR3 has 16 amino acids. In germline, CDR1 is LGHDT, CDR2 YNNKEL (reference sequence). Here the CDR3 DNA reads TGTGCCAGCAGCCAAGATTTTGGACAGTTGAACACTGAAGCTTTCTTT. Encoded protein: CASSQDFGQLNTEAFF.

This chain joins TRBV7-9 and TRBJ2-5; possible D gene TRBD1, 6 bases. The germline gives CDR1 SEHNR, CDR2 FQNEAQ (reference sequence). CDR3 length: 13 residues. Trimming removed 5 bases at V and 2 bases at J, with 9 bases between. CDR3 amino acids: CASSRTGQETQYF. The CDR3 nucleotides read TGTGCCAGCAGCCGTACAGGGCAAGAGACCCAGTACTTC.

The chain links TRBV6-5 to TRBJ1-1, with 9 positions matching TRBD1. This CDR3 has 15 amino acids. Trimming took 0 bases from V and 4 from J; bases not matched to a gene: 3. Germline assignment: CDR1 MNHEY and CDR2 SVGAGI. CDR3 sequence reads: CASSYSQGAGTEAFF. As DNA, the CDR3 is TGTGCCAGCAGTTACTCACAGGGGGCGGGCACTGAAGCTTTCTTT.

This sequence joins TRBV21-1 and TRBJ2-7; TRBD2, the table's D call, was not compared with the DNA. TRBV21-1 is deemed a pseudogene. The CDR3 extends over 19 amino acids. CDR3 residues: CASSCPERYRASGRYEQYF. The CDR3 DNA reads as TGTGCCAGCAGCTGCCCCGAACGGTATAGGGCTAGCGGGCGCTACGAGCAGTACTTC.

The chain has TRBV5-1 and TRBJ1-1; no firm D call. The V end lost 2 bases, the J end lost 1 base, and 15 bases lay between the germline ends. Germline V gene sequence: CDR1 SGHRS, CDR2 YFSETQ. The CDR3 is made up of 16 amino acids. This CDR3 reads CASSLFIGPPNTEAFF. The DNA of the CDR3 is TGCGCCAGCAGCTTATTTATTGGGCCTCCGAACACTGAAGCTTTCTTT. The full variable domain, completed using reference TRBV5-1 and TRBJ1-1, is KAGVTQTPRYLIKTRGQQVTLSCSPISGHRSVSWYQQTPGQGLQFLFEYFSETQRNKGNFPGRFSGRQFSNSRSEMNVSTLELGDSALYLCASSLFIGPPNTEAFFGQGTRLTVV.

CDR3 residues: CASSSSGKNIQYF. As DNA, the CDR3 is TGTGCCAGCAGCTCGTCAGGGAAAAACATTCAGTACTTC. This chain joins TRBV28 and TRBJ2-4; a possible D gene is TRBD1 (5 bases). Per germline, CDR1 MDHEN and CDR2 SYDVKM. The germline V and J ends were trimmed by 6 bases and 4 bases, with 10 bases remaining between them. This CDR3 is 13 amino acids long.

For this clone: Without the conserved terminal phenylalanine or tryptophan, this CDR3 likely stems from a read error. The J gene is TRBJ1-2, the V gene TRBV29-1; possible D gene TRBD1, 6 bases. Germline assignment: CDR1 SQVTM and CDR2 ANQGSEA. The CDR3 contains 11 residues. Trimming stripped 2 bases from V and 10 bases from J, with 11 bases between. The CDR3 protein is CSVEIQGVYTI. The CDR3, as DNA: TGCAGCGTTGAAATACAGGGTGTCTACACCATC.

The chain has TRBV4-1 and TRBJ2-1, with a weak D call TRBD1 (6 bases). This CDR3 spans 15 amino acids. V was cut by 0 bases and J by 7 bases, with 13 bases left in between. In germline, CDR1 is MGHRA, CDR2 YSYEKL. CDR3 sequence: CASSQDRGEWNEQFF. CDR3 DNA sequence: TGCGCCAGCAGCCAAGACAGGGGAGAATGGAATGAGCAGTTCTTC.

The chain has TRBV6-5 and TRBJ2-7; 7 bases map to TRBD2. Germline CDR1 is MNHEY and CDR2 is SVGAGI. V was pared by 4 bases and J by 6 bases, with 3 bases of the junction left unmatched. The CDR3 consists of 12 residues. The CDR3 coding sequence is TGTGCCAGCAGTTCCCGGGGGGTCGAGCAGTACTTC. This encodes CASSSRGVEQYF.

CDR3 bases: TGTGCCAGCAGCAGCGGGACTCTCTCCTACAATGAGCAGTTCTTC. Its protein is CASSSGTLSYNEQFF. The chain employs TRBV5-8 and TRBJ2-1; 7 bases are a match to TRBD2. The ends lost 4 bases at V and 0 bases at J; junction bases unmatched: 4. The length of the CDR3 is 15 residues. Germline assignment: CDR1 SGHTS and CDR2 YDEGEE.

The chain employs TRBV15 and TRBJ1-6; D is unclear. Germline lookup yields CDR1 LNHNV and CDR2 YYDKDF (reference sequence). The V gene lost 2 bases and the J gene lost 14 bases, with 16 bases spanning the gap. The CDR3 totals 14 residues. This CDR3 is CATSRKDRVAALHF. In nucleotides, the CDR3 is TGTGCCACCAGCAGAAAAGACCGGGTAGCGGCCCTCCACTTT.

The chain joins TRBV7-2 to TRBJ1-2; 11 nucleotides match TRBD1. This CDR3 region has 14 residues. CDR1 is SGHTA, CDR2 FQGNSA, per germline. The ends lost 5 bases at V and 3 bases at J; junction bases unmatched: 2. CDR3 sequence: CASSAGQGDYGYTF. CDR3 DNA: TGTGCCAGCAGCGCGGGACAGGGGGACTATGGCTACACCTTC.

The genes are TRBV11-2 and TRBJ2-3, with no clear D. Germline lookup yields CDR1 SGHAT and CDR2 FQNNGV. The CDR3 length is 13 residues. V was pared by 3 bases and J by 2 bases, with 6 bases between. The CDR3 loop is CASSFDITDTQYF. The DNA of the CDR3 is TGTGCCAGCAGCTTTGACATCACAGATACGCAGTATTTT.

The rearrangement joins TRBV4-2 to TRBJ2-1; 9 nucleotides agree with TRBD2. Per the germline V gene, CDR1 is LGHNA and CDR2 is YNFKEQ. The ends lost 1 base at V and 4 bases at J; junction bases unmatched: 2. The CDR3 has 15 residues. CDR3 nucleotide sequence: TGTGCCAGCAGCCAAGGGGCGGGGGGGTACAATGAGCAGTTCTTC. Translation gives CASSQGAGGYNEQFF.